This T cell receptor (beta chain) was sequenced in a study of shared clonotypes between healthy human individuals. This clone appeared a single time. Its cognate antigen is unknown. The trim removed 11 bases at V and 5 bases at J, leaving 12 bases unmatched. Looked up from germline, CDR1 is WNHNN and CDR2 is SYGVQD (reference sequence). The CDR3 sequence is 15 residues long. Assay used: immunoSEQ multiplex PCR; TCRdb lists only in-frame clones, some missing. This sample has roughly 1 million clones, with approximately 76% found just once. Study-wide results and limits: The genetic and exposure-history diversity represented was limited by few donors. Sequencing depth was expected to influence donor clonotype sharing. The four-donor shared clonotypes exceeded non-shared clonotypes in generation probability, with non-shared ones scoring lower. Shared across a few donors were roughly 4.7% of the naive CD4 clonotypes.

The receptor was isolated from a man aged 18 to 30 in good health. The chain links TRBV10-1 to TRBJ2-3; 11 nucleotides line up with TRBD2. Source material: memory CD4+ T cells sorted from blood. Subset of the sample: CD45RA-negative fraction. The CDR3 DNA is TGCGCCTTGCAGTTACTAGCGGGAGCTGGAGATACGCAGTATTTT. It specifies CALQLLAGAGDTQYF.